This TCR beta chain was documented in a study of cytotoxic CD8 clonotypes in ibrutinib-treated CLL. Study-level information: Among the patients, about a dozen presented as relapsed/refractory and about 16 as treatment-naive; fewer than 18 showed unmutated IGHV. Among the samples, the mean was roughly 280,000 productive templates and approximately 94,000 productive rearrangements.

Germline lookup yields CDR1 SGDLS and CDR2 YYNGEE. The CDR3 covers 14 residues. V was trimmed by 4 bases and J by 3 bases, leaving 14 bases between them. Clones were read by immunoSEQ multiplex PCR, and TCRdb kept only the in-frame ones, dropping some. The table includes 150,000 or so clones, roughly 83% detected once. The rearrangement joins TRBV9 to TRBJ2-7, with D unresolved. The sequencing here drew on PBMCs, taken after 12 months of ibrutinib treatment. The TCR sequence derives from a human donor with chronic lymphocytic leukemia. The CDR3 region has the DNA TGTGCCAGCAGCTTAGAACCGGACGTCTACGAGCAGTACTTC. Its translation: CASSLEPDVYEQYF. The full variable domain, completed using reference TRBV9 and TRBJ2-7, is DSGVTQTPKHLITATGQRVTLRCSPRSGDLSVYWYQQSLDQGLQFLIQYYNGEERAKGNILERFSAQQFPDLHSELNLSSLELGDSALYFCASSLEPDVYEQYFGPGTRLTVT.